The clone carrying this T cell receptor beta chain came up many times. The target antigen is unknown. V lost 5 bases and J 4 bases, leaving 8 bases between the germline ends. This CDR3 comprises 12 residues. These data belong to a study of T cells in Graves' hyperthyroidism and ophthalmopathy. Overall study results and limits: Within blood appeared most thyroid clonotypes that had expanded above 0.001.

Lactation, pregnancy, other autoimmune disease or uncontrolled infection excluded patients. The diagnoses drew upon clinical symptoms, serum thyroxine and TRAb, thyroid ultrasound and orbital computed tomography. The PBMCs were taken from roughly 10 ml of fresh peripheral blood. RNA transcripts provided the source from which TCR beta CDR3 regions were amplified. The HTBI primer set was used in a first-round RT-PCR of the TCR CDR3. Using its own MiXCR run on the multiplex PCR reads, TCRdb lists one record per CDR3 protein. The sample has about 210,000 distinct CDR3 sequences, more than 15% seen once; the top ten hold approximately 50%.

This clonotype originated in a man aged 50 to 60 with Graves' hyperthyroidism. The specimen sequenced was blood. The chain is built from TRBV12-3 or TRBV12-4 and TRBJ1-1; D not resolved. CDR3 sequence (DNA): TGTGCCAGCAGTCCTGGAGGCACTGAAGCTTTCTTT. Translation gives CASSPGGTEAFF.